One and the same sample provided the 2 T cell receptor beta chains below, sequenced in a study of blood T cell repertoires in COVID-19. This table comes from immunoSEQ multiplex PCR, and its TCRdb copy is limited to in-frame clones, with some not included. The sample shows fewer than 400,000 clones, roughly 85% of them seen only once. Sequencing was done on a sample of PBMCs or T cells enriched from blood (not recorded which). The receptors were sampled from a man between 25 and 39 years old who had recovered from COVID-19.

The rearrangement uses TRBV5-5 and TRBJ1-1; D gene uncertain. With 2 bases removed from V and 0 bases from J, the gap between germline ends came to 8 bases. Germline CDR1 reads SGHKS; CDR2 reads YYEKEE (reference sequence). The CDR3 is 14 amino acids. This CDR3 reads CASSLTAMNTEAFF. The CDR3 DNA reads TGTGCCAGCAGCTTAACAGCCATGAACACTGAAGCTTTCTTT.

There are many counts of this clone. The DNA for the CDR3 is TGTGCCAGTAGTCCCAACTCAAGAGAATATAGCAATCAGCCCCAGCATTTT. It encodes CASSPNSREYSNQPQHF. This chain joins TRBV19 and TRBJ1-5; D remains ambiguous. The CDR3 length is 17 residues. With 5 bases removed from V and 0 bases from J, the gap between germline ends came to 17 bases. The germline CDR1 and CDR2 sequences are LNHDA and SQIVND (reference sequence).